What follows is one T cell receptor (beta chain) and its context. The target antigen is unknown. From germline, CDR1 is SGDLS and CDR2 YYNGEE. The length of the CDR3 is 13 residues. The V end was cut by 2 bases, the J end by 5 bases, with 10 bases between. PBMC-derived CD4+ and CD8+ T cells were sorted. The data were taken from a study of CD8+ T cells in alopecia areata. Regarding the study as a whole: Scalp sample sequencing also detects resident alphabeta T cells of normal skin. Clonality in lesional scalp, especially alopecia totalis/universalis, exceeded that of normal scalp. Between patients, shared TCR sequences were less clear than in mice. This was possibly due in part to HLA diversity in the patient population.

In each case, RNA was isolated and then reverse transcribed into cDNA as the sequencing template. Using immunoSEQ multiplex PCR, the repertoire was profiled, and TCRdb retains in-frame clones only, with some absent. The top ten clones hold 30% to 45% of a sample with 130,000 to 150,000 clones, about two thirds of them seen once. The chain couples TRBV9 to TRBJ2-5; a possible D gene is TRBD2 (5 bases). The source material was CD8+ T cells sorted from blood. The source of this sequence is a human donor in good health. CDR3 nucleotide sequence: TGTGCCAGCAGCGTGAGCGGTCGGGAGACCCAGTACTTC. Protein sequence: CASSVSGRETQYF.